The clone carrying this T cell receptor (beta chain) turned up a few times. Its antigen is unidentified. This sample stems from a study of HIV-infected patients and healthy controls. Study-wide points: No HLA typing of donors was done in this study. HIV+ repertoires were severely depleted of MAIT alpha-chain CDR3s, unlike healthy controls.

cDNA was made from about 500 ng RNA using alpha and beta constant primers. Each of the alpha and beta chains got its own library through chain-specific third strand synthesis with indices. Each cDNA molecule was barcoded, and a single primer pair amplified each chain. Each CDR3 protein is one row after TCRdb ran MiXCR on the 5' RACE reads. The table includes about 10,000 distinct CDR3 sequences, around 8% detected once. All unsorted peripheral T cells were captured because whole blood was used without fractionation. Two fifths of the ten uninfected healthy control donors were sampled twice, around three months apart. CDR3 length: 13 residues. The germline V gene has CDR1 SNHLY and CDR2 FYNNEI. The V end lost 3 bases, the J end lost 9 bases, and 9 bases lay between the germline ends.

This receptor was taken from an adult in good health. The genes are TRBV2 and TRBJ1-6; possibly TRBD1 for D (5 bases). Source material: blood. The CDR3 reads CASSEQGRSPLHF. For the CDR3, the DNA is TGTGCCAGCAGTGAGCAGGGCCGTTCACCCCTCCACTTT.